This is a list of T cell receptor beta chains from one sample in a study of cytomegalovirus exposure and HLA in healthy donors. Sequencing used immunoSEQ multiplex PCR; TCRdb keeps in-frame clones, though not all of them. The sample yields approximately 160,000 clones, approximately 87% seen once. Sequencing was performed on PBMCs. These TCRs come from a woman aged 30 to 39 in good health and CMV-seronegative. The CDR3 runs from the conserved cysteine through the conserved F or W. The D gene is left open where the match is weak. Clone sizes are given selectively: once, few, many, or a class where the clone is expanded.

d_gene: TRBD2; v_gene: TRBV6-1; abundance: -; j_gene: TRBJ2-7; CDR3nt: TGTGCCAGCAGGGCTAGCGGATCCTACGAGCAGTACTTC; CDR3aa: CASRASGSYEQYF
d_gene: -; v_gene: TRBV10-3; abundance: -; j_gene: TRBJ2-1; CDR3nt: TGTGCCATCAGTGACCCTCCCCGGGAGCAGTTCTTC; CDR3aa: CAISDPPREQFF
d_gene: -; v_gene: TRBV4-3; abundance: -; j_gene: TRBJ2-1; CDR3nt: TGCGCCAGCAGCCAGAGGCGATCTAAGAGAATCTACAATGAGCAGTTCTTC; CDR3aa: CASSQRRSKRIYNEQFF
d_gene: -; v_gene: TRBV28; abundance: -; j_gene: TRBJ2-2; CDR3nt: TGTGCCAGCAGCTCTACTACGAACCCTACCGGGGAGCTGTTTTTT; CDR3aa: CASSSTTNPTGELFF
d_gene: -; v_gene: TRBV4-2; abundance: -; j_gene: TRBJ1-6; CDR3nt: TGTGCCAGCAGCCAAGGTCTTATTAATTCACCCCTCCACTTT; CDR3aa: CASSQGLINSPLHF
d_gene: TRBD2; v_gene: TRBV9; abundance: -; j_gene: TRBJ2-1; CDR3nt: TGTGCCAGCAGCGCGACTAGCGGGGGGTACAATGAGCAGTTCTTC; CDR3aa: CASSATSGGYNEQFF
d_gene: -; v_gene: TRBV5-1; abundance: -; j_gene: TRBJ2-3; CDR3nt: TGCGCCAGCAGCTGGGGGCAAAGGGGCACAGATACGCAGTATTTT; CDR3aa: CASSWGQRGTDTQYF
d_gene: -; v_gene: TRBV5-6; abundance: -; j_gene: TRBJ2-1; CDR3nt: TGTGCCAGCATCGCTGAAAGGGGGGAGCGGGGCTACGCGAGTGAGCAGTTCTTC; CDR3aa: CASIAERGERGYASEQFF
d_gene: -; v_gene: TRBV4-3; abundance: -; j_gene: TRBJ1-2; CDR3nt: TGCGCCAGCAGCCCTTTCGGGCGGGGAAGCTATGGCTACACCTTC; CDR3aa: CASSPFGRGSYGYTF
d_gene: TRBD2; v_gene: TRBV27; abundance: -; j_gene: TRBJ2-3; CDR3nt: TGTGCTACAGCGAAGGGGACTAGCGGGACTAGCACAGATACGCAGTATTTT; CDR3aa: CATAKGTSGTSTDTQYF
d_gene: -; v_gene: TRBV29-1; abundance: -; j_gene: TRBJ2-2; CDR3nt: TGCAGCGTGCTACACACAAACCACGAGGCCGGGGAGCTGTTTTTT; CDR3aa: CSVLHTNHEAGELFF
d_gene: TRBD2; v_gene: TRBV7-2; abundance: -; j_gene: TRBJ2-3; CDR3nt: TGTGCCAGCAGCTTAGCTAGCCTAGCGGGAGCCGATACGCAGTATTTT; CDR3aa: CASSLASLAGADTQYF
d_gene: TRBD1; v_gene: TRBV7-6; abundance: -; j_gene: TRBJ2-5; CDR3nt: TGTGCCAGCAGCGAGGACAGGCTAGAGACCCAGTACTTC; CDR3aa: CASSEDRLETQYF
d_gene: TRBD2; v_gene: TRBV4-3; abundance: -; j_gene: TRBJ2-3; CDR3nt: TGCGCCAGCAGCCAGTCCGGGACTACCGTCGATACGCAGTATTTT; CDR3aa: CASSQSGTTVDTQYF
d_gene: -; v_gene: TRBV27; abundance: -; j_gene: TRBJ2-7; CDR3nt: TGTGCCAGCAGTTTTGGCGACAGTACCTACGAGCAGTACTTC; CDR3aa: CASSFGDSTYEQYF
d_gene: -; v_gene: TRBV21-1; abundance: -; j_gene: TRBJ2-7; CDR3nt: TGTGCCAGCAGCATCGTCAAGACTAGCGGGAGTTTAACCTCCTCTTCCGAGCAGTACTTC; CDR3aa: CASSIVKTSGSLTSSSEQYF
d_gene: -; v_gene: TRBV5-1; abundance: once; j_gene: TRBJ1-1; CDR3nt: TGCGCCAGCAGCTTGGGTAAACTCCTGAACACTGAAGCTTTCTTT; CDR3aa: CASSLGKLLNTEAFF
d_gene: TRBD1; v_gene: TRBV5-1; abundance: many; j_gene: TRBJ1-1; CDR3nt: TGCGCCAGCAGCTTGGGGGACAGAAATAAAGCTTTCTTT; CDR3aa: CASSLGDRNKAFF
d_gene: TRBD1; v_gene: TRBV28; abundance: -; j_gene: TRBJ1-4; CDR3nt: TGTGCCAGCAGAAACAACAGGGGGCCTAATGAAAAACTGTTTTTT; CDR3aa: CASRNNRGPNEKLFF
d_gene: TRBD1; v_gene: TRBV27; abundance: -; j_gene: TRBJ2-7; CDR3nt: TGTGCCAGCAAACTGGGACAGGGACGCTACGAGCAGTACTTC; CDR3aa: CASKLGQGRYEQYF
d_gene: -; v_gene: TRBV6-5; abundance: once; j_gene: TRBJ1-3; CDR3nt: TGTGCCAGCAGGGGAGGCGGAAACACCATATATTTT; CDR3aa: CASRGGGNTIYF
d_gene: TRBD1; v_gene: TRBV27; abundance: -; j_gene: TRBJ1-1; CDR3nt: TGTGCCAGCAGTTTATGGGGGACAGGGTCTGAAGCTTTCTTT; CDR3aa: CASSLWGTGSEAFF
d_gene: -; v_gene: TRBV5-8; abundance: few; j_gene: TRBJ1-1; CDR3nt: TGTGCCAGCAGCTTTCTCCTAAACACTGAAGCTTTCTTT; CDR3aa: CASSFLLNTEAFF
d_gene: -; v_gene: TRBV20-1; abundance: -; j_gene: TRBJ1-1; CDR3nt: TGCAGTGGGACGGAGCTTGAAGCTTTCTTT; CDR3aa: CSGTELEAFF
d_gene: -; v_gene: TRBV28; abundance: -; j_gene: TRBJ1-1; CDR3nt: TGTGCCAGCAGTCCTTTAAACACTGAAGCTTTCTTT; CDR3aa: CASSPLNTEAFF
d_gene: -; v_gene: TRBV7-2; abundance: -; j_gene: TRBJ2-6; CDR3nt: TGTGCCAGCAGCTCCAACCAATTGACCCTCTCTGGGGCCAACGTCCTGACTTTC; CDR3aa: CASSSNQLTLSGANVLTF
d_gene: -; v_gene: TRBV5-1; abundance: -; j_gene: TRBJ2-1; CDR3nt: TGCGCCAGCAGCTTGACGGGAAGCTCCTACAATGAGCAGTTCTTC; CDR3aa: CASSLTGSSYNEQFF
d_gene: TRBD2; v_gene: TRBV6-4; abundance: -; j_gene: TRBJ2-1; CDR3nt: TGTGCCAGCAGTGATTCTAGCGGATCCTACAATGAGCAGTTCTTC; CDR3aa: CASSDSSGSYNEQFF
d_gene: TRBD1; v_gene: TRBV19; abundance: -; j_gene: TRBJ1-5; CDR3nt: TGTGCCAGTAGTAAATGGACAGGAGGGGATCAGCCCCAGCATTTT; CDR3aa: CASSKWTGGDQPQHF
d_gene: -; v_gene: TRBV27; abundance: -; j_gene: TRBJ2-7; CDR3nt: TGTGCCAGTAAGAGGGGAGACGAGCAGTACTTC; CDR3aa: CASKRGDEQYF
d_gene: -; v_gene: TRBV28; abundance: -; j_gene: TRBJ2-5; CDR3nt: TGTGCCAGCAGCCTTCCGGGGCCAGAGACCCAGTACTTC; CDR3aa: CASSLPGPETQYF
d_gene: -; v_gene: TRBV12-2; abundance: -; j_gene: TRBJ1-5; CDR3nt: TGTGCAAGTCGCTTAGGAGACAGGGACAATCAGCCCCAGCATTTT; CDR3aa: CASRLGDRDNQPQHF
d_gene: -; v_gene: TRBV5-1; abundance: few; j_gene: TRBJ1-2; CDR3nt: TGCGCCAGCAGCTTGGTTGGGGGTGGCTATGGCTACACCTTC; CDR3aa: CASSLVGGGYGYTF
d_gene: TRBD1; v_gene: TRBV19; abundance: -; j_gene: TRBJ1-1; CDR3nt: TGTGCCAGCAAGGACAGGCCCCAGAACACTGAAGCTTTCTTT; CDR3aa: CASKDRPQNTEAFF
d_gene: -; v_gene: TRBV19; abundance: -; j_gene: TRBJ2-2; CDR3nt: TGTGCCAGTAGGAAGGAGGGAAGTACGGTCGGGGAGCTGTTTTTT; CDR3aa: CASRKEGSTVGELFF
d_gene: -; v_gene: TRBV11-2; abundance: -; j_gene: TRBJ2-2; CDR3nt: TGTGCCAGCAGCCAGAACACCGGGGAGCTGTTTTTT; CDR3aa: CASSQNTGELFF
d_gene: TRBD1; v_gene: TRBV18; abundance: -; j_gene: TRBJ1-1; CDR3nt: TGTGCCAGCTCAGAAGGACAGGGAGGCACTGAAGCTTTCTTT; CDR3aa: CASSEGQGGTEAFF
d_gene: -; v_gene: TRBV12-5; abundance: -; j_gene: TRBJ1-5; CDR3nt: TGTGCTAGTGCCGAGGGAGTCAGGGAATCCAATCAGCCCCAGCATTTT; CDR3aa: CASAEGVRESNQPQHF
d_gene: TRBD1; v_gene: TRBV4-2; abundance: -; j_gene: TRBJ2-2; CDR3nt: TGTGCCAGCAGCCAAACAGGGGGCGACACCGGGGAGCTGTTTTTT; CDR3aa: CASSQTGGDTGELFF
d_gene: -; v_gene: TRBV19; abundance: -; j_gene: TRBJ2-2; CDR3nt: TGTGCCAGTAGTATATCCTTCGGGGAGCTGTTTTTT; CDR3aa: CASSISFGELFF
d_gene: -; v_gene: TRBV7-9; abundance: -; j_gene: TRBJ1-1; CDR3nt: TGTGCCAGCAACTTATTGGGGGGGAACACTGAAGCTTTCTTT; CDR3aa: CASNLLGGNTEAFF
d_gene: -; v_gene: TRBV2; abundance: few; j_gene: TRBJ1-1; CDR3nt: TGTGCCAGCATTCTAGAAGGGAACACTGAAGCTTTCTTT; CDR3aa: CASILEGNTEAFF
d_gene: -; v_gene: TRBV14; abundance: -; j_gene: TRBJ2-1; CDR3nt: TGTGCCAGCAGCCAAGATCTATACGGACGAGGGGAGAATGAGCAGTTCTTC; CDR3aa: CASSQDLYGRGENEQFF